This TCR beta chain was sequenced for a study of cytomegalovirus exposure and HLA in healthy donors. Study-level findings and limits: Whilst most TCR sequences proved rare, a subset of public TCRs occurred across many donors.

Concerning this clone: Its target is unknown.

The PCR made use of 60 Vbeta and 13 Jbeta primers. This table comes from immunoSEQ multiplex PCR, and its TCRdb copy is limited to in-frame clones, with some not included. This sample's table reports 38,000 or so clones. The clonotype originates from a young man in good health and CMV-seronegative. The sequenced sample consisted of PBMCs.

The CDR3 is CSVIRESPYNEQFF. The CDR3 nucleotides are TGCAGCGTCATACGGGAAAGCCCATACAATGAGCAGTTCTTC. The rearrangement uses TRBV29-1 and TRBJ2-1, with D perhaps TRBD2 (5 bases). The V gene lost 6 bases and the J gene lost 4 bases, with 16 bases spanning the gap. Germline V gives CDR1 SQVTM, CDR2 ANQGSEA. CDR3 length: 14 residues.